A selection of T cell receptor beta chains follows, all from one sample in a study of blood T cell repertoires in COVID-19. Sequencing used immunoSEQ multiplex PCR; TCRdb keeps in-frame clones, though not all of them. The sample lists approximately 25,000 clones; over 75% were seen once. Material: peripheral blood. All receptors come from a woman aged 70 to 79 with COVID-19, enrolled during active disease. Each CDR3 is given with its conserved first and last residue. A D gene is named only where the DNA matches it firmly. For some rows the clone size is stated as once, few or many, or as a class when expanded; others skip it.

clone_size	j_call	v_call	d_call	cdr3_nt	cdr3_aa
NA	TRBJ1-1	TRBV10-2	NA	TGCGCGACCCGGCAGGGTAACACTGAAGCTTTCTTT	CATRQGNTEAFF
NA	TRBJ1-1	TRBV19	TRBD1	TGTGCCAGTAGTTTTACAGGGGTGTCTATGGCTGAAGCTTTCTTT	CASSFTGVSMAEAFF
NA	TRBJ2-5	TRBV19	NA	TGTGCCAGTAGTGATCCAGGCCTCTTGAAGACCCAGTACTTC	CASSDPGLLKTQYF
NA	TRBJ2-3	TRBV13	NA	TGTGCCAGCGGGGAGCGGGTCACAGATACGCAGTATTTT	CASGERVTDTQYF
NA	TRBJ1-1	TRBV7-8	NA	TGTGCCAGCAGCTCCCCGTTGGACTTCGACATGAACACTGAAGCTTTCTTT	CASSSPLDFDMNTEAFF
NA	TRBJ2-3	TRBV20-1	NA	TGCAGTGTGGCCCCGCCGGATACGCAGTATTTT	CSVAPPDTQYF
NA	TRBJ2-7	TRBV6-5	TRBD1	TGTGCCAGCAGTAGAGACAGGGGCATTTACGAGCAGTACTTC	CASSRDRGIYEQYF
NA	TRBJ2-1	TRBV29-1	NA	TGCAGCGTTGAAGAGGGCTATGAGCAGTTCTTC	CSVEEGYEQFF
NA	TRBJ1-3	TRBV18	TRBD1	TGTGCCAGCTCACAACAGGGGGCTGGAAACACCATATATTTT	CASSQQGAGNTIYF
once	TRBJ1-6	TRBV4-3	NA	TGCGCCAGCAGCCAAGGGGGCAGGGCTTATAATTCACCCCTCCACTTT	CASSQGGRAYNSPLHF
once	TRBJ2-3	TRBV18	TRBD2	TGTGCCAGCTCACCGCTAGCGGGAGAGGATACGCAGTATTTT	CASSPLAGEDTQYF
once	TRBJ1-2	TRBV5-4	NA	TGTGCCAGCAGCCCTACGGGTGGGCAGGGCCTATCCTATGGCTACACCTTC	CASSPTGGQGLSYGYTF
NA	TRBJ1-2	TRBV6-5	TRBD1	TGTGCCAGCAGAAGAGACAGGGCGGAAGGGTACACCTTC	CASRRDRAEGYTF
few	TRBJ2-7	TRBV7-2	TRBD2	TGTGCCAGCAGCTTATTTAGCGGGGGGGCAGACGAGCAGTACTTC	CASSLFSGGADEQYF
NA	TRBJ1-2	TRBV2	NA	TGTGCCAGCAGTGAAAAACCTACTAACTATGGCTACACCTTC	CASSEKPTNYGYTF
NA	TRBJ1-2	TRBV10-1	NA	TGCGCCGGCACTCTGGTTCCTCGGGAGTTTTATGGCTACACCTTC	CAGTLVPREFYGYTF
NA	TRBJ2-1	TRBV5-6	TRBD2	TGTGCCAGCAGCTTCGAGCGGGGGGGCGAACGGAATGAGCAGTTCTTC	CASSFERGGERNEQFF